The rows below give T cell receptor beta chains drawn from one sample of a study of high-grade serous ovarian cancer treatment subgroups. TCRdb keeps only in-frame clones here, not all; method: immunoSEQ multiplex PCR. This sample carries roughly 5,000 clones, approximately 68% of them seen once, and the ten largest clones take over 12%. The sample consisted of tumor tissue. The receptors originated from a human donor with high-grade serous ovarian cancer. Both conserved end residues are part of each CDR3. D genes are given only for firm matches. A clone size is listed for some rows: how often the clone was seen (once, few, many), or a class if it is expanded.

>NA|TRBV6-5|TRBJ1-6|medium-sized
CASSYGYSPLHF
TGTGCCAGCAGTTACGGGTATTCACCCCTCCACTTT
>NA|TRBV5-4|TRBJ1-2|NA
CASSLWVVRLYGYTF
TGTGCCAGCAGCTTGTGGGTGGTCAGGCTCTATGGCTACACCTTC
>NA|TRBV7-2|TRBJ2-5|NA
CASSAAYDETQYF
TGTGCCAGCAGCGCCGCCTACGATGAGACCCAGTACTTC
>TRBD1|TRBV2|TRBJ1-2|few
CASSRTGGRYGYTF
TGTGCCAGCAGTAGGACAGGGGGAAGGTATGGCTACACCTTC
>TRBD1|TRBV27|TRBJ1-2|NA
CASSPSRRTGYGYTF
TGTGCCAGCAGTCCCTCCCGCAGGACAGGCTATGGCTACACCTTC
>TRBD1|TRBV10-3|TRBJ1-6|NA
CAIKGTGDYNSPLHF
TGTGCCATCAAGGGGACAGGGGACTATAATTCACCCCTCCACTTT
>NA|TRBV19|TRBJ1-5|once
CASSPGRGRIYRNQPQHF
TGTGCCAGTAGCCCCGGGCGGGGAAGGATATATCGCAATCAGCCCCAGCATTTT
>TRBD1|TRBV27|TRBJ1-1|few
CASSWGDSLNTEAFF
TGTGCCAGCAGTTGGGGGGACAGCCTGAACACTGAAGCTTTCTTT
>NA|TRBV21-1|TRBJ2-7|NA
CASSQRGGREQYF
TGTGCCAGCAGCCAAAGGGGAGGTCGCGAGCAGTACTTC
>TRBD1|TRBV28|TRBJ1-5|NA
CASSLDRGDSNQPQHF
TGTGCCAGCAGTTTAGACAGGGGTGACAGCAATCAGCCCCAGCATTTT
>TRBD1|TRBV6-1|TRBJ1-2|few
CASRKTGLYGYTF
TGTGCCAGCAGAAAGACAGGGCTCTATGGCTACACCTTC
>TRBD1|TRBV28|TRBJ1-1|once
CASNRGLEAEAFF
TGTGCCAGCAACAGGGGGCTGGAGGCTGAAGCTTTCTTT
>NA|TRBV20-1|TRBJ2-4|NA
CSASATGQYF
TGCAGTGCTAGTGCGACAGGACAGTACTTC
>NA|TRBV30|TRBJ1-2|NA
CAWSIRDGYTF
TGTGCCTGGAGTATTCGGGATGGCTACACCTTC
>TRBD2|TRBV28|TRBJ2-7|NA
CASSFSAGGTYEQYF
TGTGCCAGCAGTTTTTCGGCGGGGGGCACCTACGAGCAGTACTTC
>NA|TRBV19|TRBJ2-6|NA
CASGRGLSGANVLTF
TGTGCCAGTGGGCGGGGGCTGTCTGGGGCCAACGTCCTGACTTTC
>NA|TRBV5-4|TRBJ2-5|once
CASSQGSGGRTTQETQYF
TGTGCCAGCAGCCAAGGGAGTGGGGGGCGGACTACTCAAGAGACCCAGTACTTC
>NA|TRBV18|TRBJ1-3|NA
CASSPSVAGGNTIYF
TGTGCCAGCTCACCATCGGTGGCAGGTGGAAACACCATATATTTT
>TRBD1|TRBV19|TRBJ1-2|NA
CSGGHGYTF
TGTTCAGGGGGACATGGCTACACCTTC
>NA|TRBV28|TRBJ1-2|once
CASSLSLGGTYGYTF
TGTGCCAGCAGTTTATCCCTTGGGGGGACGTATGGCTACACCTTC
>TRBD1|TRBV6-5|TRBJ1-2|NA
CASSFRGGYGYTF
TGTGCCAGCAGTTTCAGGGGGGGATATGGCTACACCTTC
>NA|TRBV19|TRBJ2-1|NA
CASSITHRGPEQFF
TGTGCCAGTAGTATTACCCACCGGGGCCCAGAGCAGTTCTTC
>TRBD2|TRBV6-5|TRBJ2-5|NA
CASSYRGLAEETQYF
TGTGCCAGCAGTTACCGCGGGCTAGCGGAAGAGACCCAGTACTTC
>NA|TRBV6-1|TRBJ2-2|NA
CASRPRPTVTGELFF
TGTGCCAGCAGACCCCGGCCGACAGTAACCGGGGAGCTGTTTTTT
>NA|TRBV2|TRBJ2-3|NA
CASSERRLGQTDTQYF
TGTGCCAGCAGTGAAAGGAGACTAGGCCAGACAGATACGCAGTATTTT
>NA|TRBV5-1|TRBJ2-7|NA
CASSSTSPGDEQYF
TGCGCCAGCAGCTCTACTAGTCCGGGAGACGAGCAGTACTTC
>TRBD1|TRBV6-6|TRBJ1-2|NA
CASSLVQGIGYGYTF
TGTGCCAGCAGTTTAGTACAGGGGATCGGCTATGGCTACACCTTC
>NA|TRBV29-1|TRBJ2-1|NA
CSVEGGPSGYNEQFF
TGCAGCGTTGAAGGTGGGCCAAGCGGCTACAATGAGCAGTTCTTC
>TRBD1|TRBV11-2|TRBJ2-7|NA
CASSLARGDRGPLEQYF
TGTGCCAGCAGCCTGGCCCGCGGGGACAGGGGTCCCCTCGAGCAGTACTTC
>NA|TRBV29-1|TRBJ2-5|few
CSVSWTVGGETQYF
TGCAGCGTCTCCTGGACAGTAGGGGGGGAGACCCAGTACTTC
>TRBD1|TRBV10-3|TRBJ1-3|NA
CAIGPTGGTGNTIYF
TGTGCCATCGGCCCCACAGGGGGCACTGGAAACACCATATATTTT
>NA|TRBV2|TRBJ2-6|NA
CASSEAGSQGGFSGANVLTF
TGTGCCAGCAGTGAAGCAGGCTCACAGGGGGGGTTCTCTGGGGCCAACGTCCTGACTTTC
>NA|TRBV15|TRBJ2-7|medium-sized
CATSRDFGTGLEQYF
TGTGCCACCAGCAGAGATTTTGGAACAGGGCTCGAGCAGTACTTC
>NA|TRBV11-2|TRBJ1-2|NA
CASSSESRGYTF
TGTGCCAGCAGCTCCGAATCACGGGGCTACACCTTC
>NA|TRBV30|TRBJ1-3|NA
CAWSLEGSGNTIYF
TGTGCCTGGAGTCTAGAGGGTTCTGGAAACACCATATATTTT
>TRBD1|TRBV7-9|TRBJ1-2|NA
CASSLTLGWGQGVRGYTF
TGTGCCAGCAGCCTTACCCTGGGATGGGGACAGGGCGTTCGGGGCTACACCTTC
>NA|TRBV13|TRBJ1-5|NA
CASSHSISNQPQHF
TGTGCCAGCAGCCACAGCATAAGCAATCAGCCCCAGCATTTT
>NA|TRBV5-1|TRBJ2-7|NA
CASSLNRGSPEQYF
TGCGCCAGCAGCTTAAATAGGGGATCTCCCGAGCAGTACTTC
>NA|TRBV4-1|TRBJ2-2|few
CASSPRTGELFF
TGCGCCAGCAGCCCCCGCACCGGGGAGCTGTTTTTT
>TRBD1|TRBV30|TRBJ1-2|large
CAWSVGTVANYGYTF
TGTGCCTGGAGTGTCGGGACAGTCGCTAACTATGGCTACACCTTC
>NA|TRBV6-6|TRBJ2-2|NA
CASSYSSGSSGELFF
TGTGCCAGCAGTTACTCGAGCGGGTCCTCCGGGGAGCTGTTTTTT
>NA|TRBV7-9|TRBJ1-1|NA
CASSLVSTEAFF
TGTGCCAGCAGCTTAGTGAGCACTGAAGCTTTCTTT
>NA|TRBV7-2|TRBJ2-3|few
CASSLLGQGGDTQYF
TGTGCCAGCAGCTTATTAGGACAGGGAGGGGATACGCAGTATTTT
>TRBD1|TRBV11-2|TRBJ1-1|NA
CASSLDGGRGAFF
TGTGCCAGCAGCTTAGATGGTGGCAGGGGGGCTTTCTTT
>TRBD1|TRBV18|TRBJ1-1|NA
CASSLGTGGNTEAFF
TGTGCCAGCTCACTCGGGACAGGGGGGAACACTGAAGCTTTCTTT
>NA|TRBV7-2|TRBJ1-3|NA
CASSLPPVTIYF
TGTGCCAGCAGCTTACCCCCAGTCACCATATATTTT